One T cell receptor (beta chain) is described in this entry. Antigen unknown. This sample was taken from a study of shared clonotypes between healthy human individuals. Study-level findings and limits: With few donors, the genetic and exposure-history diversity represented was limited. Only blood underwent sampling, and tissue repertoires likely differ. Rarefaction indicated that sorted-subset sequencing remained incomplete although depth was large. Generally, naive subsets (rather than memory subsets) showed larger estimated richness.

Clones were sequenced by immunoSEQ multiplex PCR, and TCRdb holds only the in-frame ones, with some missing. The table shows a few million clones, with 85% to 95% occurring only once. This CDR3 is 15 amino acids long. Sequenced: naive CD4+ T cells sorted from blood. Subset indicated: CD45RA+ positively selected. This TCR came from a man younger than 35 in good health. The V gene is TRBV21-1, the J gene TRBJ2-3; the tabulated D call, TRBD2, remains unverified against the DNA. TRBV21-1 is labeled a pseudogene. The CDR3 nucleotides are TGTGCCAGCAGCTCAAACTTCGCTAACGTAGAGACGCAGTATTTT. Amino acids: CASSSNFANVETQYF.